This entry concerns a single T cell receptor beta chain. The junction departs from germline at one end; a sequencing error may be responsible. The table came from immunoSEQ multiplex PCR; TCRdb's copy has only in-frame clones and leaves some out. The data show about 170,000 clones, roughly 85% seen once. These data belong to a study of blood T cell repertoires in COVID-19. Germline V gene data show CDR1 as LNHDA and CDR2 as SQIVND (reference sequence). The CDR3 is 16 residues long. This sequence was found in an older woman in a cohort exposed to, infected with or recovered from COVID-19 (not recorded which). The sample comprised PBMCs or T cells enriched from blood (not recorded which). The genes are TRBV19 and TRBJ1-2, with 10 bases that match TRBD1. The CDR3 is CVSSQADRGLNYGYTF. CDR3 sequence (DNA): TGTGTCAGTAGTCAAGCCGACAGGGGGCTTAACTATGGCTACACCTTC.